The 12 T cell receptor beta chains below were found in one sample sequenced in a study of T cell responses to AZD1222 COVID-19 vaccine. Some clones are missing from TCRdb's copy, which holds only in-frame ones; the method was immunoSEQ multiplex PCR. The sample includes 120,000 to 150,000 clones, over 85% of them seen just once. The sequences come from peripheral blood, collected on day 0 of MenACWY control vaccination. Every receptor here comes from an adult in good health.

The V gene is TRBV6-5, the J gene TRBJ2-1; 9 bases line up with TRBD2. This CDR3 contains 15 residues. The V gene end was trimmed by 6 bases and the J gene end by 2 bases; junction bases not matched to a gene: 5. CDR1 and CDR2 (germline): MNHEY, SVGAGI. CDR3 protein: CASRPAGGTYNEQFF. CDR3 nucleotide sequence: TGTGCCAGCAGGCCAGCGGGGGGCACCTACAATGAGCAGTTCTTC.

This chain joins TRBV30 and TRBJ1-1; the D gene is possibly TRBD1 (6 bases). The CDR3 extends over 13 amino acids. Trimming cost V 7 bases and J 7 bases, with 19 bases left between them. Germline lookup yields CDR1 GTSNPN and CDR2 SVGIG (reference sequence). CDR3 region: CAYYYPGGGEAFF. The DNA of the CDR3 is TGTGCCTACTATTACCCCGGGGGCGGTGAAGCTTTCTTT.

The chain joins TRBV7-9 to TRBJ1-2, with 7 bases aligning to TRBD1. V gave up 6 bases and J gave up 7 bases; unmatched junction bases: 8. The CDR3 has 13 amino acids. The germline V gene encodes CDR1 SEHNR and CDR2 FQNEAQ (reference sequence). The CDR3 DNA reads as TGTGCCAGCAGGAAGGGGGCGGAGAGTGGCTACACCTTC. This encodes CASRKGAESGYTF.

The genes are TRBV4-2 and TRBJ2-7; tentatively, D is TRBD2 (6 bases). CDR1 is LGHNA, CDR2 YNFKEQ, per germline. The germline V and J ends were trimmed by 5 bases and 6 bases, with 11 bases remaining between them. This CDR3 has 12 amino acids. The CDR3 DNA is TGTGCCAGCAGCGTACGGGAGCTCGAGCAGTACTTC. Encoded protein: CASSVRELEQYF.

The chain combines TRBV2 with TRBJ1-1, with no clear D. The CDR3 has 14 residues. Germline assignment: CDR1 SNHLY and CDR2 FYNNEI. V was cut by 2 bases and J by 1 base, with 8 bases left in between. The CDR3 reads CASSEWLTNTEAFF. For the CDR3, the DNA is TGTGCCAGCAGTGAATGGCTTACGAACACTGAAGCTTTCTTT.

This chain connects TRBV3-1 (or the pseudogene TRBV3-2) to TRBJ1-6; 11 nucleotides align to TRBD1. J gave up 7 bases and V 3 bases, and 8 bases lay outside the gene matches. The CDR3 extends over 17 amino acids. Germline lookup yields CDR1 LGHDT and CDR2 YNNKEL (reference sequence). CDR3 sequence reads: CASSHGQGAKRNSPLHF. CDR3 in DNA: TGTGCCAGCAGCCACGGACAGGGGGCAAAAAGGAATTCACCCCTCCACTTT.

This clone was found once. CDR3 residues: CASSQLQETQYF. The CDR3 nucleotides read TGTGCCAGCTCACAGCTCCAGGAGACCCAGTACTTC. The rearrangement uses TRBV18 and TRBJ2-5; D unclear. Germline CDR1 KGHSH, CDR2 LQKENI. Trimming cost V 4 bases and J 5 bases, with 8 bases left between them. The CDR3 loop spans 12 amino acids. The complete variable domain, with remaining parts taken from reference TRBV18 and TRBJ2-5, reads NAGVMQNPRHLVRRRGQEARLRCSPMKGHSHVYWYRQLPEEGLKFMVYLQKENIIDESGMPKERFSAEFPKEGPSILRIQQVVRGDSAAYFCASSQLQETQYFGPGTRLLVL.

This clone was picked up a small number of times. The V call is TRBV5-6, the J call TRBJ2-7, with D unclear. Looked up from germline, CDR1 is SGHDT and CDR2 is YYEEEE. This CDR3 spans 12 amino acids. V dropped 4 bases and J dropped 5 bases, with 10 bases sitting between them. The CDR3 protein is CASSARRHEQYF. CDR3 DNA: TGTGCCAGCAGCGCCCGCCGCCACGAGCAGTACTTC.

The chain employs TRBV2 and TRBJ1-4, with D uncertain. The CDR3 consists of 15 residues. Looked up from germline, CDR1 is SNHLY and CDR2 is FYNNEI. The V end lost 5 bases, the J end lost 0 bases, and 10 bases lay between the germline ends. The CDR3 nucleotides read TGTGCCAGCAGTAGGACCGGGGCAACTAATGAAAAACTGTTTTTT. Translation: CASSRTGATNEKLFF.

This chain joins TRBV24-1 and TRBJ1-5; the D gene is possibly TRBD1 (6 bases). Germline V lookup: CDR1 KGHDR, CDR2 SFDVKD. V gave up 3 bases and J gave up 3 bases, with 11 bases separating them. This CDR3 region has 15 residues. CDR3 loop: CATSDAGADNQPQHF. In DNA form, the CDR3 reads TGTGCCACCAGTGATGCAGGGGCGGACAATCAGCCCCAGCATTTT.

The chain uses TRBV27 and TRBJ1-4; D call uncertain. Per germline, CDR1 MNHEY and CDR2 SMNVEV (reference sequence). This CDR3 is 15 amino acids long. Trimming cost V 4 bases and J 8 bases, with 17 bases left between them. CDR3 residues: CASSSRTRPEEKLFF. DNA of the CDR3: TGTGCCAGCAGTTCCAGGACTCGCCCTGAGGAAAAACTGTTTTTT.

The chain carries TRBV11-2 and TRBJ2-7; tentative D call: TRBD1 (6 bases). V was shortened by 7 bases and J by 2 bases, with 15 bases between the two germline ends. CDR1 is SGHAT and CDR2 is FQNNGV in the germline V gene. The CDR3 totals 14 residues. The CDR3 bases are TGTGCCAGCACCATTAAAGGACAGACCTACGAGCAGTACTTC. Translating gives CASTIKGQTYEQYF.